The source of this T cell receptor (beta chain) is a study of blood T cell repertoires in COVID-19. For the study at large: Sources were T cells, B-cell-depleted T cells, or PBMCs; the material itself was cDNA or gDNA.

The CDR3 extends over 14 amino acids. Germline lookup yields CDR1 LNHDA and CDR2 SQIVND (reference sequence). The V segment lost 5 bases and the J segment 7 bases; nucleotides outside the gene matches: 7. In the authors' methods: Counts of nucleated cells, estimated from reference gene primer amplification, were obtained. Assay used: immunoSEQ multiplex PCR; TCRdb lists only in-frame clones, some missing. For V, J and clone size, that table is used; D and trimming come from the DNA. The top ten clones hold roughly 0.83% of a sample with about 110,000 clones, approximately 88% of them seen once. The source is a woman in her 70s with acute or convalescent COVID-19. The V gene is TRBV19, the J gene TRBJ2-2, with TRBD1 identical over 7 bases. Sequencing was carried out using peripheral blood. The CDR3 DNA reads as TGTGCCAGTAGTCGACAGGGTCTGAACGGGGAGCTGTTTTTT. This translates into CASSRQGLNGELFF.